This TCR beta chain stems from a study of blood T cell repertoires in COVID-19. The overall study: Italy, Spain and the United States were the sources of the convalescent and acute COVID-19 samples. In each case, the material was cDNA or gDNA derived from T cells, B-cell-depleted T cells, or PBMCs.

Germline V lookup: CDR1 SNHLY, CDR2 FYNNEI. The CDR3 has 14 amino acids. V lost 3 bases to trimming and J lost 0 bases, with 9 bases between them. Under the authors' procedure: Quantification of nucleated cells was approximated via reference gene primer amplification. Some clones are missing from TCRdb's copy, which holds only in-frame ones; the method was immunoSEQ multiplex PCR. V and J calls and clone size are as listed in that table; D and trimming were resolved from the DNA. Here the sample spans hundreds of thousands of clones, roughly 85% being singletons. The source of this sequence is a woman of 80 years or more with acute or convalescent COVID-19. The chain joins TRBV2 to TRBJ2-7, with D hard to call. Sample: peripheral blood. Here the CDR3 DNA reads TGTGCCAGCAGTGACGTCAGTTCCTCCTACGAGCAGTACTTC. Its protein product is CASSDVSSSYEQYF.